This T cell receptor (beta chain) was sequenced in a study of molecular identifiers for immune sequencing clone quantification. Broader study findings: Under 1% of molecules in naive cells, but over 99% of effector molecules, belonged to clones above 20 RNA copies.

Naive CD8 T cell sorting was performed on the CD8+CD4-CCR7+CD45RA+ phenotype. This clonotype was seen many times. Its antigen is undetermined. The CDR3 spans 14 residues. CDR1 MDHEN and CDR2 SYDVKM come from the germline V gene. The V and J ends lost 3 bases and 7 bases, in that order; junction bases with no gene match: 6. TCRdb re-derived calls from the PCR reads in MiXCR, one entry per CDR3 protein. There are under 600,000 distinct CDR3 sequences in the sample; 25% occur only once, and about 0.75% lies in the top ten. Sequencing used naive CD8+ T cells from blood, with Jurkat cell RNA spiked in. Described subset: FACS-sorted CD8+CD4-CCR7+CD45RA+ naive T cells. This rearrangement joins TRBV28 to TRBJ2-1, with 7 bases identical to TRBD1. This receptor was obtained from a human donor in good health. Some libraries in this study had Jurkat cell RNA spiked in. The CDR3 bases are TGTGCCAGCAGTTTTAGGGGGCTGAGGAATGAGCAGTTCTTC. Translated: CASSFRGLRNEQFF.